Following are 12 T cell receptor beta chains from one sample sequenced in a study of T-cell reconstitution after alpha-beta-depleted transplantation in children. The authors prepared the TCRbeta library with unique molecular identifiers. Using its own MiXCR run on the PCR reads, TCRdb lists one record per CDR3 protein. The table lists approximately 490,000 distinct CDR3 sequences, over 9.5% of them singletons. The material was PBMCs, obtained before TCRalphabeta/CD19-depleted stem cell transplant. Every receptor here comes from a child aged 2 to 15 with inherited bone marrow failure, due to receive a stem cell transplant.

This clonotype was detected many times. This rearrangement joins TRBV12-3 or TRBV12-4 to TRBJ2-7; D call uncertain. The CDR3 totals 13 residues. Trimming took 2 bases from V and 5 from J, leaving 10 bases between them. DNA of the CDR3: TGTGCCAGCAGTTTATGGTTGTCCCACGAGCAGTACTTC. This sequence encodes CASSLWLSHEQYF.

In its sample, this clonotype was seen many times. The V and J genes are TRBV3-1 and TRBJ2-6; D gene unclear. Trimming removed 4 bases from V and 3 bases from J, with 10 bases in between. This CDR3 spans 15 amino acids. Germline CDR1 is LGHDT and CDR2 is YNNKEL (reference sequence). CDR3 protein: CASSPIRFGANVLTF. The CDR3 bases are TGTGCCAGCAGCCCCATCCGGTTTGGGGCCAACGTCCTGACTTTC.

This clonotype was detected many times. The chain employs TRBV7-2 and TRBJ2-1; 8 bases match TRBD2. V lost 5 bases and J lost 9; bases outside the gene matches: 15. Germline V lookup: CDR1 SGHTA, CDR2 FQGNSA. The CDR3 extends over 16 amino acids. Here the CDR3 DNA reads TGTGCCAGCAGCGCCGAGGCGGGAGGAATGTTGGGTGAGCAGTTCTTC. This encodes CASSAEAGGMLGEQFF.

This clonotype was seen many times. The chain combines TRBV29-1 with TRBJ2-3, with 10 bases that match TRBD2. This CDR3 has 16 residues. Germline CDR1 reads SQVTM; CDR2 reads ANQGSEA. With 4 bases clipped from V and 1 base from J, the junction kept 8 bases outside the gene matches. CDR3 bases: TGCAGCGTTGGGGCTATAGCGGGAGGCCGCACAGATACGCAGTATTTT. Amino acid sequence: CSVGAIAGGRTDTQYF.

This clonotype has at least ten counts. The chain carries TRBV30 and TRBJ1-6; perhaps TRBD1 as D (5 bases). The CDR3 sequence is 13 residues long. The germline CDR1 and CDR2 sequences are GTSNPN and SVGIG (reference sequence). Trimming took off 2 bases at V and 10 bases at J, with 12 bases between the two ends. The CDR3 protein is CAWSPLGGSPLHF. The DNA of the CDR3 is TGTGCCTGGAGTCCCCTCGGGGGGTCACCCCTCCACTTT.

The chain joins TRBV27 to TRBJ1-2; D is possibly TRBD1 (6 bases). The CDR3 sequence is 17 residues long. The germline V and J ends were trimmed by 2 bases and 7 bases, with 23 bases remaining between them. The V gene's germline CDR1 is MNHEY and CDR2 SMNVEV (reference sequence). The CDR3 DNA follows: TGTGCCAGCAGTTTACCGGTTCCCAAGTCACAGGGTTGTGGCTACACCTTC. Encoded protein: CASSLPVPKSQGCGYTF.

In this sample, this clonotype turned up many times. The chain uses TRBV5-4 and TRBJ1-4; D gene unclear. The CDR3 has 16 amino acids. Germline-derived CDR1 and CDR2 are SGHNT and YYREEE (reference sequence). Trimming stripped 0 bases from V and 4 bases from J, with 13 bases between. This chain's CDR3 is CASSLGKLGNNEKLFF. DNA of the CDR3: TGTGCCAGCAGCTTGGGAAAATTGGGGAATAATGAAAAACTGTTTTTT.

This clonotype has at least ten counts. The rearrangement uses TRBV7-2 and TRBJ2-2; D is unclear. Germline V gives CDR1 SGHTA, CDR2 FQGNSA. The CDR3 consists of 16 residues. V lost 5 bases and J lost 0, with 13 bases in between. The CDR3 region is CASSPRGPTNTGELFF. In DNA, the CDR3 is TGTGCCAGCAGCCCCCGCGGCCCAACGAACACCGGGGAGCTGTTTTTT.

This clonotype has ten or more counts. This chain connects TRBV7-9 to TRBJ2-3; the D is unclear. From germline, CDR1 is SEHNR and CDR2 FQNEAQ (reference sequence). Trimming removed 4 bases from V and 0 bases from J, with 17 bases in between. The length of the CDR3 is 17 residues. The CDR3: CASSSDGWGTSTDTQYF. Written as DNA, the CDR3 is TGTGCCAGCAGCTCCGACGGGTGGGGTACTAGCACAGATACGCAGTATTTT. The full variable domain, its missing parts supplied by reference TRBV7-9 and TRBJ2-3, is DTGVSQNPRHKITKRGQNVTFRCDPISEHNRLYWYRQTLGQGPEFLTYFQNEAQLEKSRLLSDRFSAERPKGSFSTLEIQRTEQGDSAMYLCASSSDGWGTSTDTQYFGPGTRLTVL.

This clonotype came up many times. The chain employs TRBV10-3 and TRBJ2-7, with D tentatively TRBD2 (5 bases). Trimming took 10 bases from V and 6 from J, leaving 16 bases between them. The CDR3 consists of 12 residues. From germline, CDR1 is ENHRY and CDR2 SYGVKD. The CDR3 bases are TGTGCCACTTCGACTATCCGCGGCGAGCAGTACTTC. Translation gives CATSTIRGEQYF.

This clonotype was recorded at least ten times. Written as DNA, the CDR3 is TGCAGTGCTAGAGATGGCGCGAATGAGCAGTTCTTC. Its protein is CSARDGANEQFF. The V gene is TRBV20-1, the J gene TRBJ2-1; D remains unclear. The CDR3 is made up of 12 amino acids. Germline assignment: CDR1 DFQATT and CDR2 SNEGSKA (reference sequence). The ends were cut back, 0 bases at V and 7 bases at J, with 7 bases in the middle.

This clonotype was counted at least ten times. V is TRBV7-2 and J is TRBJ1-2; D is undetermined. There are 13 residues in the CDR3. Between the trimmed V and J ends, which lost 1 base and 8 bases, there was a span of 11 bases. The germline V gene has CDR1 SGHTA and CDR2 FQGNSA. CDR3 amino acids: CASSLVAGEGYTF. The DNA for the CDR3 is TGTGCCAGCAGCTTAGTGGCAGGAGAGGGCTACACCTTC.